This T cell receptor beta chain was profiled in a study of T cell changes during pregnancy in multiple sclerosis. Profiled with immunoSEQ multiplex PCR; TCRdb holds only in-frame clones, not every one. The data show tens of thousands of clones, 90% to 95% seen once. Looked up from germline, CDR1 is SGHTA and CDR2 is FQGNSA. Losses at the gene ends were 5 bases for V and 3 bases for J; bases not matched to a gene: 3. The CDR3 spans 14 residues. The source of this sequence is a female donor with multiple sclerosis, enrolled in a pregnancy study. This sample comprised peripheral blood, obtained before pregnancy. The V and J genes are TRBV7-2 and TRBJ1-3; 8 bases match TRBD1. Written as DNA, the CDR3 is TGTGCCAGCAGCCCACAGGGGGGTGGAAACACCATATATTTT. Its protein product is CASSPQGGGNTIYF.